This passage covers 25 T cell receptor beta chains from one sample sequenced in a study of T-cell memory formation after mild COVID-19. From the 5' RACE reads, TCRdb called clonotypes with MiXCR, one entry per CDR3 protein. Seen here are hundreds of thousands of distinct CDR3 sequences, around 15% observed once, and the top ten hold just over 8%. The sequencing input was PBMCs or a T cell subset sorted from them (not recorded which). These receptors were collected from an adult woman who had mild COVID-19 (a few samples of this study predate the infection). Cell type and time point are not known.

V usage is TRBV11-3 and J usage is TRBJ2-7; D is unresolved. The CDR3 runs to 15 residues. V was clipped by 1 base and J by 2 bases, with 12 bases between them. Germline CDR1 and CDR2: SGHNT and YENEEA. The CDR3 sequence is CASSLAVQTPYEQYF. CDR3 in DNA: TGTGCCAGCAGCTTAGCAGTACAGACGCCCTACGAGCAGTACTTC. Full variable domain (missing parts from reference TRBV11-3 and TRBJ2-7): EAGVVQSPRYKIIEKKQPVAFWCNPISGHNTLYWYLQNLGQGPELLIRYENEEAVDDSQLPKDRFSAERLKGVDSTLKIQPAELGDSAVYLCASSLAVQTPYEQYFGPGTRLTVT.

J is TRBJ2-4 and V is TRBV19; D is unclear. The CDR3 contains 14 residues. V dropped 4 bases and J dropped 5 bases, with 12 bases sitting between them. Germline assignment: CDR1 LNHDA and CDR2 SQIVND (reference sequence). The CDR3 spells CASSNPLRQNIQYF. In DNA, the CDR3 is TGTGCCAGTAGTAACCCGTTACGGCAAAACATTCAGTACTTC.

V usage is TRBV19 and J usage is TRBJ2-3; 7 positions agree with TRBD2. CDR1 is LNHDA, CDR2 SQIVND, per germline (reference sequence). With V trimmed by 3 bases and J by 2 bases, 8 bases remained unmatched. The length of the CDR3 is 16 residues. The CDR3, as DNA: TGTGCCAGTAGTATCACCCTAGCGGCCCACACAGATACGCAGTATTTT. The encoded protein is CASSITLAAHTDTQYF. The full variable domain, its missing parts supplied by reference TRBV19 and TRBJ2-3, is DGGITQSPKYLFRKEGQNVTLSCEQNLNHDAMYWYRQDPGQGLRLIYYSQIVNDFQKGDIAEGYSVSREKKESFPLTVTSAQKNPTAFYLCASSITLAAHTDTQYFGPGTRLTVL.

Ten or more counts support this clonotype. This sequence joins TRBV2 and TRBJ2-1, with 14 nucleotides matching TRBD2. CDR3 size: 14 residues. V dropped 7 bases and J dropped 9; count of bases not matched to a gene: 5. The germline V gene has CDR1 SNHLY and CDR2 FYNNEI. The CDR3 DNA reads TGTGCCAGCAAGGGGACTAGCGGGAGAGGTGAGCAGTTCTTC. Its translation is CASKGTSGRGEQFF. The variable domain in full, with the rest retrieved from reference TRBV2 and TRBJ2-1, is EPEVTQTPSHQVTQMGQEVILRCVPISNHLYFYWYRQILGQKVEFLVSFYNNEISEKSEIFDDQFSVERPDGSNFTLKIRSTKLEDSAMYFCASKGTSGRGEQFFGPGTRLTVL.

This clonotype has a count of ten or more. CDR3 nucleotides: TGTGCCAGCAGCTCGAATTGGTTGAACACTGAAGCTTTCTTT. Encoded protein: CASSSNWLNTEAFF. The chain joins TRBV5-4 to TRBJ1-1; D not resolved. The CDR3 has 14 residues. Trimming left V 3 bases short and J 0 bases short, with 9 bases between. Germline V lookup: CDR1 SGHNT, CDR2 YYREEE (reference sequence).

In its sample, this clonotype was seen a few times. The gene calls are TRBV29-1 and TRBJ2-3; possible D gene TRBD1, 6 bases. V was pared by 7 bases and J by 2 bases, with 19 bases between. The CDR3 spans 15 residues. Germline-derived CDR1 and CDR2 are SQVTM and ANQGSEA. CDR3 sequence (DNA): TGCAGCGCCCTCCTGTGGCAGGGGAACACAGATACGCAGTATTTT. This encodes CSALLWQGNTDTQYF.

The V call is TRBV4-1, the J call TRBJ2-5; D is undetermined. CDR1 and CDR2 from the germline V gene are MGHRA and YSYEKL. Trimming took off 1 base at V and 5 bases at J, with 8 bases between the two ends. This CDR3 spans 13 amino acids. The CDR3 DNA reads TGCGCCAGCAGCCAAGGTTCGTCTGAGACCCAGTACTTC. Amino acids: CASSQGSSETQYF.

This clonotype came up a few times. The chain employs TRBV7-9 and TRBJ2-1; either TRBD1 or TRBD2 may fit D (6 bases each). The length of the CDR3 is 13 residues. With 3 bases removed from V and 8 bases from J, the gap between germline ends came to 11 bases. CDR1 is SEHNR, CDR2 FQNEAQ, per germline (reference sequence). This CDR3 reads CASSFPRGDEQFF. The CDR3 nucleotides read TGTGCCAGCAGCTTCCCTAGGGGGGATGAGCAGTTCTTC.

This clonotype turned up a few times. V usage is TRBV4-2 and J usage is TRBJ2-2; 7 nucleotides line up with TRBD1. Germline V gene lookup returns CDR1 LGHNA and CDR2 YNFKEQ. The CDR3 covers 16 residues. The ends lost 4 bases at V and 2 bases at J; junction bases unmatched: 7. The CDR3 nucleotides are TGTGCCAGCAGCCGTGGGGGACAGACCAACACCGGGGAGCTGTTTTTT. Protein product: CASSRGGQTNTGELFF.

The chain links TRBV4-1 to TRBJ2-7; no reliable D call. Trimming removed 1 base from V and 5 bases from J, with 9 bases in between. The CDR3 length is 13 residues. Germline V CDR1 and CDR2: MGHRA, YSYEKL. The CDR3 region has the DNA TGCGCCAGCAGCCAAGTTCCCCGGGACGAGCAGTACTTC. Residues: CASSQVPRDEQYF.

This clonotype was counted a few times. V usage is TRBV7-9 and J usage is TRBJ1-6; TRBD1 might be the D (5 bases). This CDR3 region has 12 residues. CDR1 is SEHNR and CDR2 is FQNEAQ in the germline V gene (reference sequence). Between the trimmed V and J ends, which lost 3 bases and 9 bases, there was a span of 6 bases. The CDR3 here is CASSFQGSPLHF. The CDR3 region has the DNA TGTGCCAGCAGCTTTCAGGGTTCACCCCTCCACTTT.

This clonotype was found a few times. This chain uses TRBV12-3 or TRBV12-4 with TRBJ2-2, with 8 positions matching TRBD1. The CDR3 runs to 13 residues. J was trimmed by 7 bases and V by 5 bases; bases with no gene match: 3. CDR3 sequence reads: CASSRQGIGELFF. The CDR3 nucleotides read TGTGCCAGCAGTCGACAGGGGATCGGGGAGCTGTTTTTT.

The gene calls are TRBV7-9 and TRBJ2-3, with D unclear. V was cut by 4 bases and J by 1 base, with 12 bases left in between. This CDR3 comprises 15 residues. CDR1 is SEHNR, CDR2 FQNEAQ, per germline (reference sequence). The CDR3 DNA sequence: TGTGCCAGCAGCTACGGTGGCGGACGCACAGATACGCAGTATTTT. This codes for CASSYGGGRTDTQYF.

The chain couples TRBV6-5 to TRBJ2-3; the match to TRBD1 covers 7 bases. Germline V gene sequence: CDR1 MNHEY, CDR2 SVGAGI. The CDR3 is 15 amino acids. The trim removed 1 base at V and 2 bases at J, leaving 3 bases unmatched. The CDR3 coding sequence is TGTGCCAGCAGTTACTGGGGACAGAACACAGATACGCAGTATTTT. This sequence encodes CASSYWGQNTDTQYF.

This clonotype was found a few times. In nucleotides, the CDR3 is TGTGCCAGCAGCGAGAGGGGTGTTGGCACAGATACGCAGTATTTT. Its protein product is CASSERGVGTDTQYF. The rearrangement uses TRBV6-5 and TRBJ2-3; the D call may be TRBD1 or TRBD2 (5 bases each). Looked up from germline, CDR1 is MNHEY and CDR2 is SVGAGI. V gave up 6 bases and J gave up 1 base, with 14 bases separating them. The CDR3 loop spans 15 amino acids.

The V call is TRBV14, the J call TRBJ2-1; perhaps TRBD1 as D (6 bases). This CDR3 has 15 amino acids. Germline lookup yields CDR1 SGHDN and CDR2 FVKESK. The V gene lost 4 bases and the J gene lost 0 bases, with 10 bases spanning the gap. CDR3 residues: CASSPIGGSYNEQFF. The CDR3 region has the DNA TGTGCCAGCAGCCCTATAGGGGGCTCCTACAATGAGCAGTTCTTC.

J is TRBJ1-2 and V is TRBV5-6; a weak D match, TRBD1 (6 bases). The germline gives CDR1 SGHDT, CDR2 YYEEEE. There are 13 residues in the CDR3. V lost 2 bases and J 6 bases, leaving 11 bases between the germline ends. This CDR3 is CASSLGQMDGYTF. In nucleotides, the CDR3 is TGTGCCAGCAGCTTAGGACAGATGGATGGCTACACCTTC.

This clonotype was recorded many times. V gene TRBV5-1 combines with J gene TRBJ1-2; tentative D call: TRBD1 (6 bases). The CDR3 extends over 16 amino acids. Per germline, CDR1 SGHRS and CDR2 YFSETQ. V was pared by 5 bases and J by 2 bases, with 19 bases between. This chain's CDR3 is CASSVGDDRYNYGYTF. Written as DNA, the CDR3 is TGCGCCAGCAGTGTTGGAGACGACAGGTACAACTATGGCTACACCTTC.

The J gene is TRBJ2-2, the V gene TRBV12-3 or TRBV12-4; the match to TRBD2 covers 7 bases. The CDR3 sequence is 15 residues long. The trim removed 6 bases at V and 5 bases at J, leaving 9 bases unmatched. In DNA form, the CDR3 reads TGTGCCAGCAGCTCCCCTAGCGGAACGACCGGGGAGCTGTTTTTT. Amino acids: CASSSPSGTTGELFF.

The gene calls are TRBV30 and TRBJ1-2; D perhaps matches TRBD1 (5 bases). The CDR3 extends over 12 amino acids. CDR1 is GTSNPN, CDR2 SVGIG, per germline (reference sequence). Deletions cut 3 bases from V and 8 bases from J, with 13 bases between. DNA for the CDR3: TGTGCCTGGAGCCCTCAACGGGACGGCTACACCTTC. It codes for CAWSPQRDGYTF.

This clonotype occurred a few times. In DNA form, the CDR3 reads TGTGCCAGCTCACAAGGACAGGGGGCTTTGAGCACTGAAGCTTTCTTT. It specifies CASSQGQGALSTEAFF. The chain is built from TRBV18 and TRBJ1-1; 11 nucleotides align to TRBD1. This CDR3 has 16 residues. Germline V gene sequence: CDR1 KGHSH, CDR2 LQKENI. V lost 4 bases to trimming and J lost 4 bases; unmatched junction nucleotides: 8.

The chain's CDR3 is CAWSVGATYGYTF. The CDR3 nucleotides are TGTGCCTGGAGTGTGGGGGCTACCTATGGCTACACCTTC. The chain recombines TRBV30 with TRBJ1-2, with D possibly TRBD1 on 6 matching bases. CDR1 and CDR2 (germline): GTSNPN, SVGIG (reference sequence). The CDR3 is made up of 13 amino acids. The germline V and J ends were trimmed by 0 bases and 4 bases, with 9 bases remaining between them.

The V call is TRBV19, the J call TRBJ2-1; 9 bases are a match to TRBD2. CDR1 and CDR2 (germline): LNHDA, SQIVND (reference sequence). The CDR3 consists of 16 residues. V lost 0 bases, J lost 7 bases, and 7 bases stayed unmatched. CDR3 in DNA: TGTGCCAGTAGTATAGACGGCGGGGGGGCTAAGAATGAGCAGTTCTTC. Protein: CASSIDGGGAKNEQFF. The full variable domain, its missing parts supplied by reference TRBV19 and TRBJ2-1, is DGGITQSPKYLFRKEGQNVTLSCEQNLNHDAMYWYRQDPGQGLRLIYYSQIVNDFQKGDIAEGYSVSREKKESFPLTVTSAQKNPTAFYLCASSIDGGGAKNEQFFGPGTRLTVL.

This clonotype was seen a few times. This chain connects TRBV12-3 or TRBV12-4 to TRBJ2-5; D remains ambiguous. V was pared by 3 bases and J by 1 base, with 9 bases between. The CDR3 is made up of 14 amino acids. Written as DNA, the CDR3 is TGTGCCAGCAGTTTTTGGAGAACCCAAGAGACCCAGTACTTC. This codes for CASSFWRTQETQYF.

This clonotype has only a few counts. The DNA of the CDR3 is TGTGCCAGCTACGATCTTATGAGGGGTACCGCTTTCTTT. Protein sequence: CASYDLMRGTAFF. This sequence joins TRBV11-2 and TRBJ1-1, with a tentative D call TRBD1 (5 bases). V was pared by 8 bases and J by 11 bases, with 21 bases between. The CDR3 totals 13 residues. Germline CDR1 reads SGHAT; CDR2 reads FQNNGV.